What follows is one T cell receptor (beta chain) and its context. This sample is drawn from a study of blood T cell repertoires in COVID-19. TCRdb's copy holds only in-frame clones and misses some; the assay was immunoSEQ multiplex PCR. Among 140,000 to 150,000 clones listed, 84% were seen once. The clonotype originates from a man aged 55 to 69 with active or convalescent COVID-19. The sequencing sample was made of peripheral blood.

The CDR3 DNA reads TGTGCCAGCAGCTTTCCAACAGGGGAAGAGACCCAGTACTTC. This translates into CASSFPTGEETQYF. This chain uses TRBV5-4 with TRBJ2-5, with 7 positions matching TRBD1. The CDR3 runs 14 residues. J lost 3 bases, V lost 2 bases, and 4 bases had no gene match. Germline CDR1 SGHNT, CDR2 YYREEE (reference sequence).